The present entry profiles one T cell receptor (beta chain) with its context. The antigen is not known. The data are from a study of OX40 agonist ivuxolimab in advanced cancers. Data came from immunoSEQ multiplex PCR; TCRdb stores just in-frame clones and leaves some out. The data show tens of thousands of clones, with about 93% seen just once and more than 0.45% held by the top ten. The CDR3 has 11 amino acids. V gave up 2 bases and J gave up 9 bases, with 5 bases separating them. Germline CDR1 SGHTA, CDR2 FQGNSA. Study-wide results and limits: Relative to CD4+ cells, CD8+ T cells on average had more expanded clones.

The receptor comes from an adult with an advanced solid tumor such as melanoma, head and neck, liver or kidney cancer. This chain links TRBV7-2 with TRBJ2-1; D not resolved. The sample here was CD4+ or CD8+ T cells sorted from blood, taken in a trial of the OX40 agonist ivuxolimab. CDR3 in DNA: TGTGCCAGCAGCTTAAATGGTGAGCAGTTCTTC. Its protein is CASSLNGEQFF.